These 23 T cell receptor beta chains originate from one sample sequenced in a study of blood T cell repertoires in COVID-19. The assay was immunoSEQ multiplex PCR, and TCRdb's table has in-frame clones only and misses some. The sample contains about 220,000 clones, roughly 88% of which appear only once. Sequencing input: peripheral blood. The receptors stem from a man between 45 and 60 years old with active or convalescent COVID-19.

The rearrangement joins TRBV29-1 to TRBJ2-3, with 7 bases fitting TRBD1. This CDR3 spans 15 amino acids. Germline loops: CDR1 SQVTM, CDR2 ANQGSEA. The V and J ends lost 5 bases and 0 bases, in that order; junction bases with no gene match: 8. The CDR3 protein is CSVTTGTDSTDTQYF. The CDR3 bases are TGCAGCGTTACCACCGGGACAGATAGCACAGATACGCAGTATTTT.

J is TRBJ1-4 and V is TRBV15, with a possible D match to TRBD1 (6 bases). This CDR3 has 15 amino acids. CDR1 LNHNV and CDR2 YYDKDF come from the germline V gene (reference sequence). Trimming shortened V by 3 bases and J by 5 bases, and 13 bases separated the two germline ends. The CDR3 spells CATSRTTGGNEKLFF. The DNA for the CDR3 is TGTGCCACCAGCAGGACGACAGGTGGGAATGAAAAACTGTTTTTT.

The CDR3 here is CSGTGGELNYGYTF. In DNA, the CDR3 is TGCAGCGGGACAGGGGGCGAGTTAAACTATGGCTACACCTTC. J is TRBJ1-2 and V is TRBV29-1; the match to TRBD1 covers 11 bases. Germline loops: CDR1 SQVTM, CDR2 ANQGSEA. CDR3 length: 14 residues. V gave up 7 bases and J gave up 2 bases; unmatched junction bases: 6.

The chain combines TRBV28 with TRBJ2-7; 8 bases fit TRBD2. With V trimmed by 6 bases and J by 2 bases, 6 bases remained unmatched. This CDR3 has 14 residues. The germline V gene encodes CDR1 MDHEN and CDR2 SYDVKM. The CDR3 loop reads CASSPSGGTYEQYV. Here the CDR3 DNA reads TGTGCCAGCAGCCCTTCGGGGGGGACCTACGAGCAGTACGTC.

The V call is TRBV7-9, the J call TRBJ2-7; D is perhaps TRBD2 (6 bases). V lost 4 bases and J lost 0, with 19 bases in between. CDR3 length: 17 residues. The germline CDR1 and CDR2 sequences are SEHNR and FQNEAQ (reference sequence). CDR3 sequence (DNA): TGTGCCAGCAGCTCCACCCCGACAGCGGGCCACTCCTACGAGCAGTACTTC. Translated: CASSSTPTAGHSYEQYF.

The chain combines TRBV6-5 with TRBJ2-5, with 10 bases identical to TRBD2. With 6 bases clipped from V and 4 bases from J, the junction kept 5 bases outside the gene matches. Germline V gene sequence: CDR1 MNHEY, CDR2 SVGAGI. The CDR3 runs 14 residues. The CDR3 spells CASRSGGAVETQYF. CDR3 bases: TGTGCCAGCAGGAGCGGGGGGGCGGTAGAGACCCAGTACTTC.

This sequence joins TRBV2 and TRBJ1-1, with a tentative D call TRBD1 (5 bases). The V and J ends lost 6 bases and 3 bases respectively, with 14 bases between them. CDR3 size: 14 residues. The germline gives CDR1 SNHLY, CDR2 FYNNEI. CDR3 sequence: CASRQVATYTEAFF. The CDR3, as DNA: TGTGCCAGCAGACAGGTGGCGACCTACACTGAAGCTTTCTTT. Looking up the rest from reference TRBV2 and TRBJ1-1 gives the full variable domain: EPEVTQTPSHQVTQMGQEVILRCVPISNHLYFYWYRQILGQKVEFLVSFYNNEISEKSEIFDDQFSVERPDGSNFTLKIRSTKLEDSAMYFCASRQVATYTEAFFGQGTRLTVV.

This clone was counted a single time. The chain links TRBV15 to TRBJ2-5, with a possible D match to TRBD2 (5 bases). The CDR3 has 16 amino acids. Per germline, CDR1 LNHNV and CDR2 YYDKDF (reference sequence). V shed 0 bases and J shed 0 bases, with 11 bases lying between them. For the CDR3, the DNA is TGTGCCACCAGCAGAGATCGAAGCGGATACCAAGAGACCCAGTACTTC. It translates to CATSRDRSGYQETQYF.

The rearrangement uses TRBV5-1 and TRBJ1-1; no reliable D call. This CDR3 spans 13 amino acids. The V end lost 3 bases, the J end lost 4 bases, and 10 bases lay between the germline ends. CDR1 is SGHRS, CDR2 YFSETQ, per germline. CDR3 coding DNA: TGCGCCAGCAGCTCCCAATCGAGCACTGAAGCTTTCTTT. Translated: CASSSQSSTEAFF.

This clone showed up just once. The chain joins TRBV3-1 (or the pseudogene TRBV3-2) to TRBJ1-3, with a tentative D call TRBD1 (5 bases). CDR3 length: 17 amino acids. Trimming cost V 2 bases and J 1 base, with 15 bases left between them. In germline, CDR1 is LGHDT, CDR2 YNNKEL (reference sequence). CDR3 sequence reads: CASSQFPRQPSGNTIYF. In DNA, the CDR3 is TGTGCCAGCAGCCAATTTCCGAGACAGCCATCTGGAAACACCATATATTTT.

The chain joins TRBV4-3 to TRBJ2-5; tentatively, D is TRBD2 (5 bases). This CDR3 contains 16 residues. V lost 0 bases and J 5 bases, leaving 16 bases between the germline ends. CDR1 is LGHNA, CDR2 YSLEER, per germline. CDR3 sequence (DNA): TGCGCCAGCAGCCAAGAGGGGTGGGAGATGGGGGAGACCCAGTACTTC. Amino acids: CASSQEGWEMGETQYF.

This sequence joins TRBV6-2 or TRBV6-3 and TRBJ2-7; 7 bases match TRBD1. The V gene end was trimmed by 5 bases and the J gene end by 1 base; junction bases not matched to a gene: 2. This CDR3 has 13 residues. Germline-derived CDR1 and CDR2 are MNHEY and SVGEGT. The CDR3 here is CASSRQGSYEQYF. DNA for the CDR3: TGTGCCAGCAGTAGACAGGGTTCCTACGAGCAGTACTTC.

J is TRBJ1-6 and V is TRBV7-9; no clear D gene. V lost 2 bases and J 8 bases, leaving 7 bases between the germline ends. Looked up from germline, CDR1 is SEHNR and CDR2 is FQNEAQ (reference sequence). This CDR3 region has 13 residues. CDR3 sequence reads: CASSLPGDSPLHF. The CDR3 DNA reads TGTGCCAGCAGCTTACCCGGGGATTCACCCCTCCACTTT.

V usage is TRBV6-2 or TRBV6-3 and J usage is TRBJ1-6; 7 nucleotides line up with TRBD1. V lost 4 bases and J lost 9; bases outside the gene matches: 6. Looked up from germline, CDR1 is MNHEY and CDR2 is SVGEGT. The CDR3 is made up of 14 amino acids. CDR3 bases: TGTGCCAGCAGTTCCGACAGGGAAGGTTCACCCCTCCACTTT. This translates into CASSSDREGSPLHF.

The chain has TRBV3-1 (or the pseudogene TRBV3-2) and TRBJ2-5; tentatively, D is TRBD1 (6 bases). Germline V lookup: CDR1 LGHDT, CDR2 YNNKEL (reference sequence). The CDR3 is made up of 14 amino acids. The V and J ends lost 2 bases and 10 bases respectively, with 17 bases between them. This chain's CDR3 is CASSQSEDSNIQYF. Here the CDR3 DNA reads TGTGCCAGCAGCCAATCCGAGGACAGCAACATCCAGTACTTC.

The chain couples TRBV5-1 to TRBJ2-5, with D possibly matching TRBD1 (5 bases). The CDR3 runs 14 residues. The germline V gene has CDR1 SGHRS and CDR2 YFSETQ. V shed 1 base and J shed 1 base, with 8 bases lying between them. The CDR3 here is CASSLKGFQETQYF. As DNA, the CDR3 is TGCGCCAGCAGCTTGAAGGGGTTCCAAGAGACCCAGTACTTC.

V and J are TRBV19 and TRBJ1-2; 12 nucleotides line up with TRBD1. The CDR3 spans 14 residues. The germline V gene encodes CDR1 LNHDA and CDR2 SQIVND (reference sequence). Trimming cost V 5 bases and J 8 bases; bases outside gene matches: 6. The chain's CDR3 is CASSGGQGAGGYTF. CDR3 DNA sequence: TGTGCCAGTAGTGGGGGACAGGGGGCAGGCGGCTACACCTTC.

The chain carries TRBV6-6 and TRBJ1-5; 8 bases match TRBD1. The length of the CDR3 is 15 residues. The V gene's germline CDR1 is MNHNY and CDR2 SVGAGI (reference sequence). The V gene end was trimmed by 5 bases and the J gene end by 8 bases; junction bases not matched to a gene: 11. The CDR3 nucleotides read TGTGCCAGCAGTCAAGCAGGGGGCCCACATAAGCCCCAGCATTTT. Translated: CASSQAGGPHKPQHF.

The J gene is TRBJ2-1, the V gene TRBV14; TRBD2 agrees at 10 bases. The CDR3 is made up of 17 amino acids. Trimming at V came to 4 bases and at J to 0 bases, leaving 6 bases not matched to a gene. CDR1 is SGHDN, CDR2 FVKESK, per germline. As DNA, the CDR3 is TGTGCCAGCAGCCGTTTGACTAGCGGGCTCTCCTACAATGAGCAGTTCTTC. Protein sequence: CASSRLTSGLSYNEQFF.

This chain's CDR3 is CASRARDMSSEQYV. The CDR3 bases are TGTGCCAGCAGAGCCCGGGACATGTCGTCCGAGCAGTACGTC. The V call is TRBV6-6, the J call TRBJ2-7; D perhaps matches TRBD1 (6 bases). The CDR3 is 14 amino acids. Germline loops: CDR1 MNHNY, CDR2 SVGAGI (reference sequence). V lost 6 bases and J lost 6, with 18 bases in between.

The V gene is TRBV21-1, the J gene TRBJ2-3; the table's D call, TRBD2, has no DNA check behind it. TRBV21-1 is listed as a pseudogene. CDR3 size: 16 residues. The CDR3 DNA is TGTGCCAGCAGCGATTACCGACTCGTGAAGTCAGATACGCAGTATTTT. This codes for CASSDYRLVKSDTQYF.

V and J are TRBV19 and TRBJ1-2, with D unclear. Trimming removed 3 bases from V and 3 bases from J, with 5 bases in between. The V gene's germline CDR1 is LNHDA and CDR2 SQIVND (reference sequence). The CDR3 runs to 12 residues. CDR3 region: CASSIAHYGYTF. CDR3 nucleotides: TGTGCCAGTAGTATCGCGCACTATGGCTACACCTTC.

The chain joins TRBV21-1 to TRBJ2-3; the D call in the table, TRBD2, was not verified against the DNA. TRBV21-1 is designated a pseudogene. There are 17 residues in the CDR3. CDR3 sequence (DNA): TGTGCCAGCAGCAAGCCCAGCGGACTAGGAATCACAGATACGCAGTATTTT. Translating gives CASSKPSGLGITDTQYF.